The 7 T cell receptor beta chains given below trace back to one sample, sequenced in a study of cytomegalovirus exposure and HLA in healthy donors. The PCR contained 60 Vbeta and 13 Jbeta primers. Libraries were prepared by immunoSEQ multiplex PCR; TCRdb keeps only in-frame clonotypes and omits some of them. This sample carries around 150,000 clones, 80% to 90% of them seen once, and the ten largest clones take approximately 2%. The specimen was PBMCs. The receptors come from a man younger than 30 in good health and CMV-seropositive.

The chain recombines TRBV19 with TRBJ1-2; tentative D call: TRBD1 (5 bases). This CDR3 is 12 amino acids long. Germline V gene data show CDR1 as LNHDA and CDR2 as SQIVND (reference sequence). V gave up 7 bases and J gave up 7 bases, with 13 bases separating them. This CDR3 reads CASIEPGVGYTF. CDR3 coding DNA: TGTGCCAGTATCGAACCGGGGGTTGGCTACACCTTC. Complete variable domain (other parts from reference TRBV19 and TRBJ1-2): DGGITQSPKYLFRKEGQNVTLSCEQNLNHDAMYWYRQDPGQGLRLIYYSQIVNDFQKGDIAEGYSVSREKKESFPLTVTSAQKNPTAFYLCASIEPGVGYTFGSGTRLTVV.

The chain combines TRBV5-1 with TRBJ2-3, with D unclear. CDR1 and CDR2 (germline): SGHRS, YFSETQ. Trimming took 3 bases from V and 6 from J, leaving 14 bases between them. The CDR3 contains 14 residues. CDR3 nucleotide sequence: TGCGCCAGCAGCTCAGGATTCAGTCCGGATACGCAGTATTTT. Its protein product is CASSSGFSPDTQYF.

The V gene is TRBV7-3, the J gene TRBJ2-3; 8 bases are a match to TRBD1. Germline-derived CDR1 and CDR2 are SGHTA and FQGTGA. V trimming: 3 bases; J trimming: 6 bases; junction bases outside the gene matches: 2. The CDR3 has 13 amino acids. The CDR3 sequence: CASSFDRGDTQYF. In DNA, the CDR3 is TGTGCCAGCAGCTTCGACAGGGGCGATACGCAGTATTTT.

In nucleotides, the CDR3 is TGTGCCAGCAGTTACCGACAGGGCTGGTGGCCCCAGCATTTT. The encoded protein is CASSYRQGWWPQHF. The chain couples TRBV6-5 to TRBJ1-5, with 7 bases aligning to TRBD1. CDR3 length: 14 amino acids. V gave up 2 bases and J gave up 9 bases; unmatched junction bases: 7. Germline CDR1 MNHEY, CDR2 SVGAGI.

The chain links TRBV25-1 to TRBJ2-1, with 9 bases matching TRBD1. Trimming cost V 3 bases and J 4 bases; bases outside gene matches: 10. This CDR3 region has 17 residues. Per the germline V gene, CDR1 is MGHDK and CDR2 is SYGVNS. The CDR3 sequence is CASSEYGQGSGYNEQFF. As DNA, the CDR3 is TGTGCCAGCAGTGAGTACGGACAGGGGTCCGGGTACAATGAGCAGTTCTTC.

The chain combines TRBV6-1 with TRBJ1-3; D unclear. V gave up 6 bases and J gave up 1 base, with 13 bases separating them. Germline CDR1 is MNHNS and CDR2 is SASEGT. This CDR3 has 15 amino acids. The CDR3 bases are TGTGCCAGCAGACCCCAGATTATATCTGGAAACACCATATATTTT. It encodes CASRPQIISGNTIYF.

This chain joins TRBV2 and TRBJ2-1; 11 bases map to TRBD2. Germline V gene lookup returns CDR1 SNHLY and CDR2 FYNNEI. CDR3 size: 15 residues. V dropped 6 bases and J dropped 7; count of bases not matched to a gene: 8. The CDR3 reads CASRQGSGGENEQFF. CDR3 bases: TGTGCCAGCAGGCAGGGTAGCGGGGGGGAGAATGAGCAGTTCTTC.